The 7 T cell receptor beta chains below all came from one sample that was sequenced in a study of beta chain features in type 1 diabetes. The entirety of the isolated RNA underwent reverse transcription, so expressed TCRB transcripts were sequenced. Clones were read by immunoSEQ multiplex PCR, and TCRdb kept only the in-frame ones, dropping some. The data show some 360,000 clones, less than 20% seen once. The sample comprised naive CD4+ T cells from blood. Receptor source: a woman aged 18-30 years in good health.

The J gene is TRBJ1-1, the V gene TRBV9; D is uncertain. In germline, CDR1 is SGDLS, CDR2 YYNGEE. V was cut by 0 bases and J by 1 base, with 7 bases left in between. The CDR3 runs to 14 residues. CDR3 sequence reads: CASSVDGRNTEAFF. For the CDR3, the DNA is TGTGCCAGCAGCGTAGATGGGCGGAACACTGAAGCTTTCTTT.

This clone was seen a few times. Different DNA sequences within this sample yield the same CDR3. The rearrangement uses TRBV18 and TRBJ2-5, with 7 bases that match TRBD1. With V trimmed by 2 bases and J by 1 base, 4 bases remained unmatched. In germline, CDR1 is KGHSH, CDR2 LQKENI. The CDR3 contains 15 residues. The CDR3 protein is CASSPFRDSQETQYF. The CDR3 DNA reads as TGTGCCAGCTCACCATTCCGGGACAGCCAAGAGACCCAGTACTTC. Drawing the rest from reference TRBV18 and TRBJ2-5, the complete variable domain is NAGVMQNPRHLVRRRGQEARLRCSPMKGHSHVYWYRQLPEEGLKFMVYLQKENIIDESGMPKERFSAEFPKEGPSILRIQQVVRGDSAAYFCASSPFRDSQETQYFGPGTRLLVL.

The genes are TRBV7-2 and TRBJ2-1; D is perhaps TRBD1 (5 bases). The CDR3 length is 12 residues. Germline V gene lookup returns CDR1 SGHTA and CDR2 FQGNSA. Between the trimmed V and J ends, which lost 5 bases and 7 bases, there was a span of 9 bases. CDR3: CASSRGANEQFF. As DNA, the CDR3 is TGTGCCAGCAGCCGTGGGGCTAATGAGCAGTTCTTC.

This clone was seen more than once but under ten times. The CDR3 DNA reads as TGTGCCTGGAGTGTAGGGACAGGGGGCCATGAGCAGTTCTTC. It specifies CAWSVGTGGHEQFF. This chain links TRBV30 with TRBJ2-1; TRBD1 aligns across 12 bases. The CDR3 is 14 residues long. Germline lookup yields CDR1 GTSNPN and CDR2 SVGIG (reference sequence). Trimming at V came to 0 bases and at J to 8 bases, leaving 2 bases not matched to a gene.

The table lists this clone with a few counts. The chain joins TRBV30 to TRBJ2-7, with TRBD2 as a possible D gene (5 bases). V was cut by 2 bases and J by 5 bases, with 10 bases left in between. The CDR3 totals 12 residues. Germline CDR1 is GTSNPN and CDR2 is SVGIG (reference sequence). CDR3 loop: CAWSSGIHEQYF. CDR3 bases: TGTGCCTGGAGTTCGGGGATCCACGAGCAGTACTTC.

This clone has a handful of counts. The V call is TRBV2, the J call TRBJ1-5; no reliable D call. This CDR3 region has 13 residues. Germline CDR1 reads SNHLY; CDR2 reads FYNNEI. The V end lost 4 bases, the J end lost 4 bases, and 8 bases lay between the germline ends. The CDR3 sequence is CASSGGENQPQHF. For the CDR3, the DNA is TGTGCCAGCAGTGGAGGAGAAAATCAGCCCCAGCATTTT.

Only a few counts were recorded for this clone. The rearrangement links TRBV11-1 to TRBJ2-1, with 10 positions matching TRBD2. Germline CDR1 is SGHAT and CDR2 is FQDESV (reference sequence). The CDR3 spans 15 residues. V was clipped by 5 bases and J by 5 bases; unmatched bases: 6. Here the CDR3 reads CASSHGLAVNNEQFF. CDR3 coding DNA: TGTGCCAGCAGCCACGGACTAGCGGTCAACAATGAGCAGTTCTTC.